Listed below are T cell receptor beta chains from one sample, sequenced in a study of T cell responses to AZD1222 COVID-19 vaccine. Clones were sequenced by immunoSEQ multiplex PCR, and TCRdb holds only the in-frame ones, with some missing. The sample contains over 150,000 clones, 70% to 90% of which appear only once. The material was peripheral blood, obtained 28 days after the second AZD1222 dose. These TCRs come from an adult who received the AZD1222 COVID-19 vaccine. Both conserved end residues are part of each CDR3. Each record gives: CDR3 protein, CDR3 DNA, V gene, clone size, D gene, J gene. D genes are given only for firm matches. Rows may omit the clone size; those that give it use once, few, many or a size class.

CDR3 protein: CASSPPAASDTQYF
CDR3 DNA: TGTGCCAGCTCACCACCGGCAGCCTCAGATACGCAGTATTTT
V gene: TRBV18
clone size: .
D gene: .
J gene: TRBJ2-3

CDR3 protein: CASTKTSSGNTIYF
CDR3 DNA: TGTGCCAGCACCAAGACTAGCTCTGGAAACACCATATATTTT
V gene: TRBV2
clone size: .
D gene: .
J gene: TRBJ1-3

CDR3 protein: CASSLAIGQALHQPQHF
CDR3 DNA: TGTGCCAGCAGTCTCGCGATCGGACAGGCACTTCATCAGCCCCAGCATTTT
V gene: TRBV27
clone size: .
D gene: TRBD1
J gene: TRBJ1-5

CDR3 protein: CASSLGQGPNQPQHF
CDR3 DNA: TGTGCCAGCAGCCTCGGACAGGGACCGAATCAGCCCCAGCATTTT
V gene: TRBV3-1/TRBV3-2
clone size: once
D gene: TRBD1
J gene: TRBJ1-5

CDR3 protein: CASSLQYRAGYTF
CDR3 DNA: TGTGCCAGCAGCTTACAATACCGGGCCGGCTACACCTTC
V gene: TRBV11-2
clone size: .
D gene: .
J gene: TRBJ1-2

CDR3 protein: CASSLELHSEKLFF
CDR3 DNA: TGTGCCAGCAGTTTGGAACTGCACTCTGAAAAACTGTTTTTT
V gene: TRBV6-6
clone size: once
D gene: .
J gene: TRBJ1-4

CDR3 protein: CAISEPPGTQSASDTQYF
CDR3 DNA: TGTGCCATCAGTGAGCCACCAGGCACTCAGAGCGCGTCAGATACGCAGTATTTT
V gene: TRBV10-3
clone size: few
D gene: .
J gene: TRBJ2-3

CDR3 protein: CASGVPGVGEKLFF
CDR3 DNA: TGTGCCAGCGGGGTACCAGGGGTCGGTGAAAAACTGTTTTTT
V gene: TRBV2
clone size: .
D gene: .
J gene: TRBJ1-4

CDR3 protein: CASSKGGTSFYEQFF
CDR3 DNA: TGTGCCAGCAGCAAAGGGGGGACTAGTTTTTATGAGCAGTTCTTC
V gene: TRBV5-4
clone size: .
D gene: TRBD2
J gene: TRBJ2-1

CDR3 protein: CASSLGRVGNTIYF
CDR3 DNA: TGTGCCAGCAGCTTGGGTAGGGTTGGAAACACCATATATTTT
V gene: TRBV5-4
clone size: .
D gene: .
J gene: TRBJ1-3

CDR3 protein: CASSTAGTGYNSPLHF
CDR3 DNA: TGCGCCAGCAGCACAGCCGGGACTGGATATAATTCACCCCTCCACTTT
V gene: TRBV5-1
clone size: .
D gene: .
J gene: TRBJ1-6

CDR3 protein: CASSFGARYGYTF
CDR3 DNA: TGTGCCAGCAGTTTTGGGGCGCGGTATGGCTACACCTTC
V gene: TRBV27
clone size: .
D gene: .
J gene: TRBJ1-2

CDR3 protein: CASSIGGGTAYTDTQYF
CDR3 DNA: TGTGCCAGCAGCATAGGAGGTGGGACAGCATACACAGATACGCAGTATTTT
V gene: TRBV7-9
clone size: once
D gene: TRBD1
J gene: TRBJ2-3

CDR3 protein: CASSSDRNTEAFF
CDR3 DNA: TGTGCCAGCAGCTCGGACAGGAACACTGAAGCTTTCTTT
V gene: TRBV7-9
clone size: .
D gene: .
J gene: TRBJ1-1

CDR3 protein: CASLDYTEAFF
CDR3 DNA: TGTGCCAGCTTAGACTACACTGAAGCTTTCTTT
V gene: TRBV18
clone size: once
D gene: .
J gene: TRBJ1-1

CDR3 protein: CASSRDTVRNSPLHF
CDR3 DNA: TGTGCCAGCAGCCGTGACACGGTGCGCAATTCACCCCTCCACTTT
V gene: TRBV14
clone size: once
D gene: .
J gene: TRBJ1-6

CDR3 protein: CASSLGQIFGQPQHF
CDR3 DNA: TGTGCCAGCTCACTAGGACAGATATTCGGTCAGCCCCAGCATTTT
V gene: TRBV18
clone size: .
D gene: .
J gene: TRBJ1-5

CDR3 protein: CASSPSGRDRQETQYF
CDR3 DNA: TGTGCCAGCAGTCCCTCAGGGAGGGACAGGCAAGAGACCCAGTACTTC
V gene: TRBV27
clone size: .
D gene: .
J gene: TRBJ2-5

CDR3 protein: CSVEGSQGVAFF
CDR3 DNA: TGCAGCGTTGAAGGGTCCCAGGGAGTAGCTTTCTTT
V gene: TRBV29-1
clone size: .
D gene: .
J gene: TRBJ1-1

CDR3 protein: CSASEGAGMEGYTF
CDR3 DNA: TGCAGTGCTAGTGAGGGGGCGGGGATGGAGGGCTACACCTTC
V gene: TRBV20-1
clone size: .
D gene: TRBD1
J gene: TRBJ1-2

CDR3 protein: CASSPYDSIYGYTF
CDR3 DNA: TGTGCCAGCTCTCCATACGACAGCATCTATGGCTACACCTTC
V gene: TRBV18
clone size: once
D gene: .
J gene: TRBJ1-2

CDR3 protein: CASSLEPAYSPLHF
CDR3 DNA: TGTGCCAGCAGCTTAGAACCCGCTTATTCACCCCTCCACTTT
V gene: TRBV7-2
clone size: .
D gene: .
J gene: TRBJ1-6

CDR3 protein: CASSPASRDFNSPLHF
CDR3 DNA: TGTGCCAGCTCACCGGCCTCCCGGGATTTCAATTCACCCCTCCACTTT
V gene: TRBV18
clone size: .
D gene: .
J gene: TRBJ1-6

CDR3 protein: CASSAGILNSGNTIYF
CDR3 DNA: TGTGCCAGCAGCGCCGGAATACTCAACTCTGGAAACACCATATATTTT
V gene: TRBV9
clone size: .
D gene: .
J gene: TRBJ1-3

CDR3 protein: CASSRASGGRDYGYTF
CDR3 DNA: TGTGCCAGCAGTAGAGCCTCCGGGGGCAGGGACTATGGCTACACCTTC
V gene: TRBV6-2/TRBV6-3
clone size: .
D gene: .
J gene: TRBJ1-2

CDR3 protein: CASSPQDTGELFF
CDR3 DNA: TGTGCCAGCTCCCCACAGGACACCGGGGAGCTGTTTTTT
V gene: TRBV18
clone size: .
D gene: .
J gene: TRBJ2-2

CDR3 protein: CSASSGNYGYTF
CDR3 DNA: TGCAGTGCTAGTTCCGGGAACTATGGCTACACCTTC
V gene: TRBV20-1
clone size: few
D gene: .
J gene: TRBJ1-2

CDR3 protein: CSASKRGYYEQYF
CDR3 DNA: TGCAGTGCTAGTAAGCGGGGGTACTACGAGCAGTACTTC
V gene: TRBV20-1
clone size: .
D gene: TRBD2
J gene: TRBJ2-7

CDR3 protein: CASSPSGGPKYF
CDR3 DNA: TGTGCCAGCAGCCCGTCCGGGGGTCCGAAGTACTTC
V gene: TRBV9
clone size: .
D gene: .
J gene: TRBJ2-7

CDR3 protein: CASSFGGRSNSPLHF
CDR3 DNA: TGTGCCAGCAGCTTTGGGGGGCGCAGTAATTCACCCCTCCACTTT
V gene: TRBV5-8
clone size: .
D gene: .
J gene: TRBJ1-6

CDR3 protein: CASSPEGLGRYTF
CDR3 DNA: TGTGCCAGCAGCCCTGAGGGGTTGGGGCGCTACACCTTC
V gene: TRBV11-2
clone size: .
D gene: .
J gene: TRBJ1-2

CDR3 protein: CASSHRFGRGLDEQYF
CDR3 DNA: TGCGCCAGCAGCCATAGGTTTGGGAGGGGTCTGGACGAGCAGTACTTC
V gene: TRBV4-1
clone size: .
D gene: TRBD2
J gene: TRBJ2-7

CDR3 protein: CASSYAPGNFADTQYF
CDR3 DNA: TGTGCCAGCAGTTACGCGCCAGGGAACTTCGCAGATACGCAGTATTTT
V gene: TRBV6-2/TRBV6-3
clone size: .
D gene: .
J gene: TRBJ2-3

CDR3 protein: CAWSARDRSGYTF
CDR3 DNA: TGTGCCTGGAGTGCCCGGGACAGATCGGGCTACACCTTC
V gene: TRBV30
clone size: .
D gene: TRBD1
J gene: TRBJ1-2

CDR3 protein: CASSLEGYSNQPQHF
CDR3 DNA: TGCGCCAGCAGCTTGGAAGGTTATAGCAATCAGCCCCAGCATTTT
V gene: TRBV5-1
clone size: once
D gene: .
J gene: TRBJ1-5

CDR3 protein: CASEKDGQGGTGELFF
CDR3 DNA: TGCGCCAGCGAAAAAGACGGACAGGGGGGCACCGGGGAGCTGTTTTTT
V gene: TRBV10-2
clone size: once
D gene: TRBD1
J gene: TRBJ2-2

CDR3 protein: CASRADVVNQPQHF
CDR3 DNA: TGTGCCAGCAGGGCTGACGTGGTCAATCAGCCCCAGCATTTT
V gene: TRBV2
clone size: .
D gene: .
J gene: TRBJ1-5

CDR3 protein: CASSGYRVGGGYGYTF
CDR3 DNA: TGTGCCAGCAGTGGGTACAGGGTCGGAGGGGGCTATGGCTACACCTTC
V gene: TRBV6-1
clone size: .
D gene: .
J gene: TRBJ1-2

CDR3 protein: CASSLGPHEQYF
CDR3 DNA: TGTGCCAGCAGTTTAGGACCACACGAGCAGTACTTC
V gene: TRBV12-3/TRBV12-4
clone size: .
D gene: .
J gene: TRBJ2-7

CDR3 protein: CASSYSGSNQPQHF
CDR3 DNA: TGTGCCAGCAGTTACTCAGGGAGCAATCAGCCCCAGCATTTT
V gene: TRBV6-5
clone size: once
D gene: .
J gene: TRBJ1-5

CDR3 protein: CAISEVTPHEQFF
CDR3 DNA: TGTGCCATCAGTGAGGTTACCCCCCATGAGCAGTTCTTC
V gene: TRBV10-3
clone size: .
D gene: .
J gene: TRBJ2-1

CDR3 protein: CASDRPSGNTIYF
CDR3 DNA: TGTGCCAGTGACAGACCCTCTGGAAACACCATATATTTT
V gene: TRBV12-3/TRBV12-4
clone size: few
D gene: .
J gene: TRBJ1-3

CDR3 protein: CATSPPLDTFYYGYTF
CDR3 DNA: TGTGCCACCAGCCCCCCCTTAGACACCTTTTACTATGGCTACACCTTC
V gene: TRBV15
clone size: once
D gene: .
J gene: TRBJ1-2

CDR3 protein: CASSDWTGGIFGYTF
CDR3 DNA: TGTGCCAGCAGCGATTGGACAGGGGGCATTTTTGGCTACACCTTC
V gene: TRBV6-5
clone size: .
D gene: TRBD1
J gene: TRBJ1-2

CDR3 protein: CASSVALDTEAFF
CDR3 DNA: TGTGCCAGCAGCGTAGCATTGGACACTGAAGCTTTCTTT
V gene: TRBV9
clone size: .
D gene: .
J gene: TRBJ1-1

CDR3 protein: CAGRGDATNEKLFF
CDR3 DNA: TGTGCCGGAAGGGGAGATGCAACTAATGAAAAACTGTTTTTT
V gene: TRBV2
clone size: .
D gene: .
J gene: TRBJ1-4

CDR3 protein: CASSIWGNTEAFF
CDR3 DNA: TGTGCCAGTAGTATATGGGGGAACACTGAAGCTTTCTTT
V gene: TRBV19
clone size: .
D gene: .
J gene: TRBJ1-1

CDR3 protein: CASSFREGNQPQHF
CDR3 DNA: TGTGCCAGCAGTTTTCGTGAAGGCAATCAGCCCCAGCATTTT
V gene: TRBV27
clone size: .
D gene: .
J gene: TRBJ1-5

CDR3 protein: CAWSVDRSGNTIYF
CDR3 DNA: TGTGCCTGGAGTGTAGACCGGTCTGGAAACACCATATATTTT
V gene: TRBV30
clone size: .
D gene: .
J gene: TRBJ1-3

CDR3 protein: CAWTLGDYGYTF
CDR3 DNA: TGTGCCTGGACACTAGGCGATTATGGCTACACCTTC
V gene: TRBV30
clone size: .
D gene: .
J gene: TRBJ1-2

CDR3 protein: CAWSGLGDAAKNIQYF
CDR3 DNA: TGTGCCTGGAGTGGCCTCGGGGACGCAGCCAAAAACATTCAGTACTTC
V gene: TRBV30
clone size: .
D gene: .
J gene: TRBJ2-4

CDR3 protein: CASSQDQAGTGAKKLFF
CDR3 DNA: TGCGCCAGCAGCCAAGATCAAGCTGGGACAGGGGCCAAAAAACTGTTTTTT
V gene: TRBV4-3
clone size: .
D gene: TRBD1
J gene: TRBJ1-4

CDR3 protein: CASSPGTAPGNTIYF
CDR3 DNA: TGTGCCAGCTCACCAGGGACAGCCCCTGGAAACACCATATATTTT
V gene: TRBV18
clone size: .
D gene: TRBD1
J gene: TRBJ1-3

CDR3 protein: CASGSATRTVAYEQYF
CDR3 DNA: TGTGCTAGTGGTTCGGCGACGAGGACCGTAGCCTACGAGCAGTACTTC
V gene: TRBV12-5
clone size: .
D gene: .
J gene: TRBJ2-7

CDR3 protein: CASGLRQANHQPQHF
CDR3 DNA: TGTGCCAGCGGGTTACGACAGGCAAACCATCAGCCCCAGCATTTT
V gene: TRBV27
clone size: .
D gene: .
J gene: TRBJ1-5